These 30 T cell receptor beta chains were all obtained from the same sample, sequenced in a study of T-cell reconstitution after alpha-beta-depleted transplantation in children (TCRdb year 2016). The library was made by PCR. Sequencer: Illumina HiSeq 2500. TCR libraries were prepared with molecular barcoding, using unique molecular identifiers to normalize TCRbeta repertoire quantification. The raw public reads went through TCRdb reprocessing: fastp at Q25, MiXCR clone calling, in-frame beta chains kept. Entries that share a CDR3 protein sequence are merged under the most common genes and DNA. This sample holds more than 85,000 distinct CDR3 sequences; under 13% were observed only once. The ten largest make up approximately 7.9% of the sample. The material sequenced was PBMCs from the stem cell graft donor, taken from the stem cell graft. These receptors were taken from a human donor who donated a stem cell graft to a child with acute lymphoblastic leukemia.

This clonotype was counted at least ten times. J is TRBJ1-1 and V is TRBV12-3 or TRBV12-4; D may be TRBD1 (5 bases). Between the trimmed V and J ends, which lost 3 bases and 6 bases, there was a span of 14 bases. CDR3 size: 14 residues. The CDR3 DNA reads TGTGCCAGCAGTTTTGTTTGGGGGGGTGCTGAAGCTTTCTTT. Translating it yields CASSFVWGGAEAFF.

The chain joins TRBV5-4 to TRBJ2-1; TRBD2 aligns across 13 bases. Germline V gene data show CDR1 as SGHNT and CDR2 as YYREEE (reference sequence). The CDR3 spans 14 residues. V was pared by 7 bases and J by 4 bases, with 2 bases of the junction left unmatched. The CDR3, as DNA: TGTGCCAGCCGGACTAGCGGGGGATACAATGAGCAGTTCTTC. Protein sequence: CASRTSGGYNEQFF. Supplemented by reference TRBV5-4 and TRBJ2-1, the full variable domain reads ETGVTQSPTHLIKTRGQQVTLRCSSQSGHNTVSWYQQALGQGPQFIFQYYREEENGRGNFPPRFSGLQFPNYSSELNVNALELDDSALYLCASRTSGGYNEQFFGPGTRLTVL.

This clonotype was detected ten times or more. The J gene is TRBJ1-3, the V gene TRBV7-9; no definite D call. From germline, CDR1 is SEHNR and CDR2 FQNEAQ (reference sequence). CDR3 length: 15 amino acids. V was shortened by 1 base and J by 2 bases, with 9 bases between the two germline ends. In nucleotides, the CDR3 is TGTGCCAGCAGCTTAGTAAAGGGCCCTGGAAACACCATATATTTT. As protein: CASSLVKGPGNTIYF.

This clonotype was counted ten times or more. The gene calls are TRBV12-3 or TRBV12-4 and TRBJ2-3, with 10 nucleotides matching TRBD1. J lost 5 bases, V lost 3 bases, and 11 bases had no gene match. The length of the CDR3 is 17 residues. The CDR3 DNA reads TGTGCCAGCAGTTTTCAAACCGGGACAGGGGACGGAGATACGCAGTATTTT. Its protein is CASSFQTGTGDGDTQYF.

This clonotype was found many times. This sequence joins TRBV11-2 and TRBJ2-2; D call uncertain. V gave up 1 base and J gave up 6 bases, with 18 bases separating them. Looked up from germline, CDR1 is SGHAT and CDR2 is FQNNGV. This CDR3 comprises 17 residues. The DNA of the CDR3 is TGTGCCAGCAGCTTAGTAGTCCCGGACGGATCACCCGGGGAGCTGTTTTTT. It is translated as CASSLVVPDGSPGELFF.

Many counts were recorded for this clonotype. The J gene is TRBJ1-4, the V gene TRBV20-1, with a weak D call TRBD1 (6 bases). The V gene lost 2 bases and the J gene lost 2 bases, with 15 bases spanning the gap. The CDR3 has 16 residues. The V gene's germline CDR1 is DFQATT and CDR2 SNEGSKA (reference sequence). CDR3 DNA sequence: TGCAGTGCTAGAATCGGGGGCGTGACTACTAATGAAAAACTGTTTTTT. Its translation: CSARIGGVTTNEKLFF.

In this sample, this clonotype turned up many times. CDR3: CASSLGIGSPYEQYF. Here the CDR3 DNA reads TGCGCCAGCAGCTTAGGAATAGGAAGTCCCTACGAGCAGTACTTC. The rearrangement joins TRBV5-1 to TRBJ2-7; D gene uncertain. Germline V gene data show CDR1 as SGHRS and CDR2 as YFSETQ. Trimming pared 2 bases from V and 2 bases from J, leaving 14 bases between. This CDR3 contains 15 residues.

This clonotype was detected ten times or more. The rearrangement joins TRBV20-1 to TRBJ1-5, with D unclear. The V and J ends lost 0 bases and 0 bases respectively, with 21 bases between them. The CDR3 is made up of 19 amino acids. Germline V gives CDR1 DFQATT, CDR2 SNEGSKA (reference sequence). The CDR3 sequence: CSARDSDVKPNFSNQPQHF. The CDR3 bases are TGCAGTGCTAGAGATTCGGACGTAAAACCCAACTTTAGCAATCAGCCCCAGCATTTT.

As regards this clonotype: Possible read error: a much larger clone is one base away. The chain combines TRBV29-1 with TRBJ2-5; D gene ambiguous. In germline, CDR1 is SQVTM, CDR2 ANQGSEA. CDR3 length: 11 amino acids. The V end lost 7 bases, the J end lost 2 bases, and 8 bases lay between the germline ends. DNA of the CDR3: TGCAGCGCTGGTTGGCAAGAGACCCAGTACTTC. This gives the protein CSAGWQETQYF. The complete variable domain, with remaining parts taken from reference TRBV29-1 and TRBJ2-5, reads SAVISQKPSRDICQRGTSLTIQCQVDSQVTMMFWYRQQPGQSLTLIATANQGSEATYESGFVIDKFPISRPNLTFSTLTVSNMSPEDSSIYLCSAGWQETQYFGPGTRLLVL.

This clonotype came up many times. The rearrangement joins TRBV29-1 to TRBJ2-3, with D tentatively TRBD2 (5 bases). The germline V and J ends were trimmed by 1 base and 0 bases, with 14 bases remaining between them. The germline gives CDR1 SQVTM, CDR2 ANQGSEA. The CDR3 runs to 16 residues. CDR3 DNA: TGCAGCGTTGAAGGGCCAGAGCGGAGAAGCACAGATACGCAGTATTTT. Its translation is CSVEGPERRSTDTQYF.

This clonotype was observed at least ten times. The chain has TRBV27 and TRBJ2-7; the D gene is possibly TRBD1 (6 bases). This CDR3 is built from 14 residues. Trimming shortened V by 10 bases and J by 0 bases, and 16 bases separated the two germline ends. Germline CDR1 is MNHEY and CDR2 is SMNVEV (reference sequence). CDR3 bases: TGTGCCACCCGGACAGAAACAAGCTCCTACGAGCAGTACTTC. This gives the protein CATRTETSSYEQYF.

This clonotype has a count of ten or more. The chain carries TRBV7-8 and TRBJ1-2, with D unclear. CDR1 is SGHVS and CDR2 is FQNEAQ in the germline V gene. Between the trimmed V and J ends, which lost 1 base and 4 bases, there was a span of 19 bases. The CDR3 length is 17 residues. Here the CDR3 reads CASSLVSSAGETYGYTF. CDR3 in DNA: TGTGCCAGCAGCTTAGTCTCTAGCGCCGGAGAAACCTATGGCTACACCTTC.

V gene TRBV7-6 combines with J gene TRBJ2-2; possible D gene TRBD2, 6 bases. Deletions cut 0 bases from V and 4 bases from J, with 12 bases between. CDR3 size: 16 residues. The germline CDR1 and CDR2 sequences are SGHVS and FNYEAQ. The CDR3 bases are TGTGCCAGCAGCTTAGCTGCGGGGATCGTCACCGGGGAGCTGTTTTTT. It yields the protein CASSLAAGIVTGELFF.

The CDR3 here is CASSLDGGERQYF. The CDR3 nucleotides are TGTGCCAGCAGCTTAGATGGCGGGGAGCGGCAGTATTTT. The chain carries TRBV11-2 and TRBJ2-3; D possibly corresponds to TRBD2 (6 bases). V lost 0 bases, J lost 11 bases, and 12 bases lay in between. The CDR3 extends over 13 amino acids. Looked up from germline, CDR1 is SGHAT and CDR2 is FQNNGV.

This clonotype is a singleton in its sample. The junction differs from germline at one of its ends, possibly a read error. This rearrangement joins TRBV20-1 to TRBJ1-2; D possibly corresponds to TRBD1 (5 bases). In germline, CDR1 is DFQATT, CDR2 SNEGSKA (reference sequence). This CDR3 contains 14 residues. The CDR3 loop reads CSATQRQNNYGYTF. The CDR3 region has the DNA TGCAGTGCAACCCAGCGACAGAACAACTATGGCTACACCTTT.

This clonotype was observed a handful of times. The genes are TRBV5-8 and TRBJ2-2; TRBD1 agrees at 9 bases. The CDR3 spans 16 residues. The V segment lost 4 bases and the J segment 3 bases; nucleotides outside the gene matches: 7. The germline V gene has CDR1 SGHTS and CDR2 YDEGEE. DNA for the CDR3: TGTGCCAGCAGCCTCACCGGGACAGGGCACACCGGGGAGCTGTTTTTT. It is translated as CASSLTGTGHTGELFF.

This clonotype was found many times. The J gene is TRBJ2-7, the V gene TRBV7-2, with 7 bases fitting TRBD1. The trim removed 1 base at V and 7 bases at J, leaving 13 bases unmatched. The CDR3 runs to 16 residues. CDR1 and CDR2 (germline): SGHTA, FQGNSA. The CDR3 DNA sequence: TGTGCCAGCAGCTTAGATTTCGGGACAGCCGCGTGGGAGCAGTACTTC. Its translation: CASSLDFGTAAWEQYF.

This clonotype occurred many times. The V and J genes are TRBV12-3 or TRBV12-4 and TRBJ1-5, with D perhaps matching TRBD1 (6 bases). Trimming cost V 10 bases and J 9 bases, with 16 bases left between them. There are 12 residues in the CDR3. CDR3 protein: CATRGGPGPQHF. DNA for the CDR3: TGTGCCACCCGGGGGGGCCCTGGGCCCCAGCATTTT.

There are a few counts of this clonotype. The V gene is TRBV12-3 or TRBV12-4, the J gene TRBJ2-3; TRBD2 aligns across 13 bases. The junction had 8 bases not matched to a gene; V was cut back by 5 bases and J by 0 bases. The CDR3 is 18 amino acids. CDR3 sequence: CASSIRLAGGVSTDTQYF. The CDR3 DNA follows: TGTGCCAGCAGTATACGACTAGCGGGGGGAGTTAGCACAGATACGCAGTATTTT.

This clonotype showed up many times. V usage is TRBV4-3 and J usage is TRBJ1-1, with D hard to call. This CDR3 is 15 amino acids long. Looked up from germline, CDR1 is LGHNA and CDR2 is YSLEER. V lost 5 bases and J 3 bases, leaving 16 bases between the germline ends. The CDR3 sequence: CASSFRSEGDTEAFF. CDR3 DNA sequence: TGCGCCAGCAGCTTTCGGTCGGAGGGAGACACTGAAGCTTTCTTT.

This clonotype was observed at least ten times. This chain joins TRBV28 and TRBJ1-1; D unclear. V was clipped by 4 bases and J by 2 bases, with 5 bases between them. The germline CDR1 and CDR2 sequences are MDHEN and SYDVKM. The CDR3 has 12 amino acids. The CDR3 protein is CASSSQNTEAFF. As DNA, the CDR3 is TGTGCCAGCAGTTCACAAAACACTGAAGCTTTCTTT.

The rearrangement joins TRBV20-1 to TRBJ2-3; D gene uncertain. The CDR3 contains 14 residues. Germline assignment: CDR1 DFQATT and CDR2 SNEGSKA (reference sequence). Deletions cut 4 bases from V and 0 bases from J, with 11 bases between. CDR3 DNA: TGCAGTGCTATCCTCGCGTCTAGCACAGATACGCAGTATTTT. Its protein product is CSAILASSTDTQYF.

This clonotype was counted at least ten times. V gene TRBV7-9 combines with J gene TRBJ1-1; 10 nucleotides align to TRBD1. The CDR3 has 14 amino acids. The junction had 5 bases not matched to a gene; V was cut back by 4 bases and J by 6 bases. The V gene's germline CDR1 is SEHNR and CDR2 FQNEAQ (reference sequence). CDR3 amino acids: CASSSGQGFSEAFF. The CDR3 DNA reads as TGTGCCAGCAGCTCGGGACAGGGGTTTTCTGAAGCTTTCTTT.

The CDR3 region has the DNA TGTGCCAGTAGTTCGTTAACTTTCATGAACACTGAAGCTTTCTTT. It translates to CASSSLTFMNTEAFF. V and J are TRBV19 and TRBJ1-1; D not resolved. The CDR3 contains 15 residues. The V end lost 5 bases, the J end lost 0 bases, and 13 bases lay between the germline ends. CDR1 LNHDA and CDR2 SQIVND come from the germline V gene (reference sequence).

This clonotype was seen at least ten times. The chain employs TRBV7-9 and TRBJ1-1; the D is unclear. V shed 1 base and J shed 2 bases, with 11 bases lying between them. Germline V CDR1 and CDR2: SEHNR, FQNEAQ (reference sequence). The CDR3 has 15 amino acids. The CDR3 region is CASSLVLARNTEAFF. CDR3 bases: TGTGCCAGCAGCTTAGTCCTGGCCAGAAACACTGAAGCTTTCTTT.

This clonotype was observed at least ten times. The chain recombines TRBV4-3 with TRBJ2-3, with TRBD2 as a possible D gene (5 bases). Germline CDR1 LGHNA, CDR2 YSLEER. The ends were cut back, 4 bases at V and 4 bases at J, with 15 bases in the middle. This CDR3 has 15 amino acids. CDR3 in DNA: TGCGCCAGCAGCCTGTCGGGCGGGTGGTCAGATACGCAGTATTTT. Translation gives CASSLSGGWSDTQYF.

This clonotype came up many times. DNA for the CDR3: TGTGCCAGCAGCCAAGGGTCCTCTCTAGCTCAGTTCTTC. Translation gives CASSQGSSLAQFF. The chain joins TRBV3-1 to TRBJ2-1, with D possibly TRBD2 on 5 matching bases. V was trimmed by 1 base and J by 13 bases, leaving 14 bases between them. Germline V gene lookup returns CDR1 LGHDT and CDR2 YNNKEL (reference sequence). The CDR3 has 13 amino acids.

This clonotype was detected ten times or more. The gene calls are TRBV7-9 and TRBJ2-1; D is unclear. Germline CDR1 reads SEHNR; CDR2 reads FQNEAQ (reference sequence). Trimming stripped 0 bases from V and 3 bases from J, with 6 bases between. This CDR3 is 14 amino acids long. CDR3 sequence reads: CASSLATDYNEQFF. In nucleotides, the CDR3 is TGTGCCAGCAGCTTAGCTACCGACTACAATGAGCAGTTCTTC.

This clonotype was seen many times. The V call is TRBV6-5, the J call TRBJ1-5, with a possible D match to TRBD1 (6 bases). From germline, CDR1 is MNHEY and CDR2 SVGAGI. The CDR3 has 12 residues. V lost 5 bases to trimming and J lost 4 bases, with 6 bases between them. The CDR3 here is CASSTGNQPQHF. The CDR3 coding sequence is TGTGCCAGCAGTACAGGGAATCAGCCCCAGCATTTT.

This clonotype was seen ten or more times. This chain connects TRBV5-1 to TRBJ2-7, with TRBD1 matching over 9 bases. Germline CDR1 and CDR2: SGHRS and YFSETQ. With 5 bases clipped from V and 3 bases from J, the junction kept 6 bases outside the gene matches. The CDR3 runs to 14 residues. CDR3 nucleotide sequence: TGCGCCAGCAGGTCCTCGGGACAGGGCTACGAGCAGTACTTC. It encodes CASRSSGQGYEQYF.